This passage covers 21 T cell receptor beta chains from one sample sequenced in a study of CD8 T cells in ankylosing spondylitis. General study results and limits: Blood of patients with ankylosing spondylitis appeared to be characterized by a TCR beta motif of eight highly homologous variants.

TCRdb reanalysed the 5' RACE reads using MiXCR and keeps one entry per CDR3 protein. The sample carries roughly 700,000 distinct CDR3 sequences, around 19% recorded once. No antigen is known for these receptors. The sequenced material came from blood, either unsorted or a sorted T cell fraction (not recorded which). These receptors all come from a male donor with ankylosing spondylitis.

This clonotype was seen ten or more times. The chain has TRBV20-1 and TRBJ2-7; 8 positions agree with TRBD1. The CDR3 is 14 amino acids. CDR1 and CDR2 from the germline V gene are DFQATT and SNEGSKA (reference sequence). V lost 1 base to trimming and J lost 7 bases; unmatched junction nucleotides: 9. The CDR3 is CSARGGATGGEQYF. DNA of the CDR3: TGCAGTGCTAGAGGGGGGGCTACAGGGGGAGAGCAGTACTTC.

This clonotype was observed a few times. V gene TRBV24-1 combines with J gene TRBJ2-5; 8 bases fit TRBD1. The CDR3 consists of 16 residues. The ends lost 7 bases at V and 1 base at J; junction bases unmatched: 10. CDR1 and CDR2 (germline): KGHDR, SFDVKD. CDR3 in DNA: TGTGCCACCAGCGGAGGAGGACAGGGACCCCAAGAGACCCAGTACTTC. It encodes CATSGGGQGPQETQYF.

This rearrangement joins TRBV12-3 or TRBV12-4 to TRBJ2-7; no firm D call. CDR3 length: 12 amino acids. The V end lost 3 bases, the J end lost 3 bases, and 6 bases lay between the germline ends. The CDR3 DNA follows: TGTGCCAGCAGTTTCGCAAACTACGAGCAGTACTTC. It encodes CASSFANYEQYF.

The gene calls are TRBV25-1 and TRBJ2-1, with D perhaps matching TRBD1 (6 bases). The germline gives CDR1 MGHDK, CDR2 SYGVNS. The CDR3 is made up of 14 amino acids. Trimming removed 6 bases at V and 8 bases at J, with 17 bases between. CDR3 coding DNA: TGTGCCAGCAGCCCACTCGGACAGCTCTATGAGCAGTTCTTC. This sequence encodes CASSPLGQLYEQFF. Based on the CDR3 plus reference TRBV25-1 and TRBJ2-1, the full variable domain is EADIYQTPRYLVIGTGKKITLECSQTMGHDKMYWYQQDPGMELHLIHYSYGVNSTEKGDLSSESTVSRIRTEHFPLTLESARPSHTSQYLCASSPLGQLYEQFFGPGTRLTVL.

CDR3 DNA: TGCGCCAGCAGCCGATCGCGGATGGGGGGAGAGACCCAGTACTTC. Encoded protein: CASSRSRMGGETQYF. The V call is TRBV4-1, the J call TRBJ2-5; D may be TRBD2 (6 bases). Trimming took off 4 bases at V and 4 bases at J, with 16 bases between the two ends. This CDR3 contains 15 residues. CDR1 and CDR2 (germline): MGHRA, YSYEKL.

The table lists this clonotype with many counts. J is TRBJ1-2 and V is TRBV3-1; a possible D gene is TRBD1 (6 bases). Per the germline V gene, CDR1 is LGHDT and CDR2 is YNNKEL (reference sequence). Deletions cut 3 bases from V and 8 bases from J, with 16 bases between. The CDR3 is made up of 14 amino acids. In DNA, the CDR3 is TGTGCCAGCAGCCAGGGATACAGGGAAGACGGCTACACCTTC. Translation gives CASSQGYREDGYTF. The variable domain in full, with the rest retrieved from reference TRBV3-1 and TRBJ1-2, is DTAVSQTPKYLVTQMGNDKSIKCEQNLGHDTMYWYKQDSKKFLKIMFSYNNKELIINETVPNRFSPKSPDKAHLNLHINSLELGDSAVYFCASSQGYREDGYTFGSGTRLTVV.

The chain employs TRBV12-3 or TRBV12-4 and TRBJ1-6, with a possible D match to TRBD1 (5 bases). V lost 6 bases, J lost 9 bases, and 9 bases lay in between. The CDR3 totals 12 residues. DNA of the CDR3: TGTGCCAGCAGGTCAGGGTCTTCACCCCTCCACTTT. Encoded protein: CASRSGSSPLHF.

The chain couples TRBV6-2 or TRBV6-3 to TRBJ1-4; D perhaps matches TRBD1 (5 bases). The CDR3 has 13 amino acids. Deletions cut 6 bases from V and 8 bases from J, with 13 bases between. The V gene's germline CDR1 is MNHEY and CDR2 SVGEGT. CDR3 nucleotide sequence: TGTGCCAGCAGACCAGACAGCTCCGAAAAACTGTTTTTT. This encodes CASRPDSSEKLFF.

V and J are TRBV20-1 and TRBJ2-1; perhaps TRBD2 as D (5 bases). The CDR3 sequence is 13 residues long. The ends were cut back, 5 bases at V and 7 bases at J, with 15 bases in the middle. Germline loops: CDR1 DFQATT, CDR2 SNEGSKA (reference sequence). DNA for the CDR3: TGCAGTGCTCCACATGCTCCGGGGAATGAGCAGTTCTTC. This translates into CSAPHAPGNEQFF.

The rearrangement links TRBV19 to TRBJ1-5; 7 bases align to TRBD1. V trimming: 5 bases; J trimming: 1 base; junction bases outside the gene matches: 11. Looked up from germline, CDR1 is LNHDA and CDR2 is SQIVND (reference sequence). The CDR3 contains 17 residues. The DNA for the CDR3 is TGTGCCAGTAGTTCCCTGTGGGACAGCTCGAGCAATCAGCCCCAGCATTTT. Its protein is CASSSLWDSSSNQPQHF.

A few counts support this clonotype. V is TRBV4-1 and J is TRBJ2-7, with D possibly matching TRBD2 (6 bases). The CDR3 is 16 amino acids. CDR1 is MGHRA, CDR2 YSYEKL, per germline. Trimming took off 3 bases at V and 4 bases at J, with 19 bases between the two ends. The CDR3 reads CASSHSGTGSGYEQYF. The CDR3 coding sequence is TGCGCCAGCAGCCACTCCGGGACTGGGTCGGGATACGAGCAGTACTTC.

This clonotype was counted between two and nine times. This chain joins TRBV7-8 and TRBJ1-1; perhaps TRBD1 as D (5 bases). The CDR3 totals 15 residues. Trimming left V 5 bases short and J 0 bases short, with 13 bases between. Germline CDR1 and CDR2: SGHVS and FQNEAQ. The CDR3 DNA reads TGTGCCAGCAGCCACGTGGGGGGGGTGAACACTGAAGCTTTCTTT. Translated, it gives CASSHVGGVNTEAFF.

This clonotype has more than one count but fewer than ten. The CDR3 sequence: CASRQPGQGTTEAFF. The CDR3 coding sequence is TGTGCCAGCAGACAACCGGGACAGGGGACCACTGAAGCTTTCTTT. The rearrangement joins TRBV2 to TRBJ1-1, with 10 bases identical to TRBD1. J lost 4 bases, V lost 6 bases, and 8 bases had no gene match. There are 15 residues in the CDR3. Germline V gene lookup returns CDR1 SNHLY and CDR2 FYNNEI.

This chain connects TRBV11-2 to TRBJ2-7, with 9 bases lining up with TRBD1. The CDR3 extends over 15 amino acids. Germline V CDR1 and CDR2: SGHAT, FQNNGV. The V gene end was trimmed by 1 base and the J gene end by 3 bases; junction bases not matched to a gene: 4. The CDR3 here is CASSLGGGQGYEQYF. In DNA, the CDR3 is TGTGCCAGCAGCTTAGGAGGGGGACAGGGCTACGAGCAGTACTTC.

V usage is TRBV5-5 and J usage is TRBJ1-1; TRBD1 aligns across 7 bases. J gave up 4 bases and V 7 bases, and 7 bases lay outside the gene matches. Germline-derived CDR1 and CDR2 are SGHKS and YYEKEE (reference sequence). This CDR3 contains 13 residues. This CDR3 reads CASQTGFGTEAFF. CDR3 sequence (DNA): TGTGCCAGCCAGACAGGGTTCGGCACTGAAGCTTTCTTT.

This chain uses TRBV7-9 with TRBJ2-1, with TRBD1 identical over 7 bases. CDR1 is SEHNR and CDR2 is FQNEAQ in the germline V gene (reference sequence). The CDR3 is 17 amino acids. Trimming at V came to 5 bases and at J to 5 bases, leaving 15 bases not matched to a gene. The CDR3 sequence: CASSPRLRDSPNNEQFF. In nucleotides, the CDR3 is TGTGCCAGCAGCCCCCGTTTACGGGACAGCCCTAACAATGAGCAGTTCTTC.

This clonotype was seen repeatedly, ten times or more. The chain employs TRBV7-9 and TRBJ2-1, with D possibly being TRBD2 (6 bases). V lost 5 bases to trimming and J lost 7 bases, with 15 bases between them. CDR1 and CDR2 (germline): SEHNR, FQNEAQ (reference sequence). This CDR3 has 14 residues. CDR3 sequence (DNA): TGTGCCAGCAGCCTAACGGGAGCGTCTAATGAGCAGTTCTTC. Its protein product is CASSLTGASNEQFF.

The chain uses TRBV28 and TRBJ1-1, with D maybe TRBD1 (5 bases). V was clipped by 4 bases and J by 0 bases, with 15 bases between them. The CDR3 has 16 amino acids. The V gene's germline CDR1 is MDHEN and CDR2 SYDVKM. The CDR3 DNA follows: TGTGCCAGCAGTTCCCGGGGGGAACTCATGAACACTGAAGCTTTCTTT. This gives the protein CASSSRGELMNTEAFF.

This clonotype was observed a handful of times. The V and J genes are TRBV12-3 or TRBV12-4 and TRBJ2-7; D gene ambiguous. The CDR3 is 13 amino acids. Trimming stripped 6 bases from V and 0 bases from J, with 9 bases between. The CDR3 protein is CASRSTASYEQYF. CDR3 in DNA: TGTGCCAGCAGATCGACGGCCTCCTACGAGCAGTACTTC.

The chain employs TRBV10-3 and TRBJ2-1; D remains ambiguous. Trimming stripped 6 bases from V and 4 bases from J, with 7 bases between. This CDR3 spans 12 amino acids. CDR1 and CDR2 (germline): ENHRY, SYGVKD. The CDR3, as DNA: TGTGCCATCAGCCCGCAGTACAATGAGCAGTTCTTC. Protein sequence: CAISPQYNEQFF.

The V call is TRBV12-5, the J call TRBJ2-1; 10 positions agree with TRBD1. This CDR3 has 14 residues. From germline, CDR1 is LGHNT and CDR2 FRNRAP. Trimming removed 7 bases from V and 7 bases from J; junction bases left unmatched: 7. CDR3 coding DNA: TGTGCTAGTGTTCCGGGACAGGGGAGGAATGAGCAGTTCTTC. It encodes CASVPGQGRNEQFF.